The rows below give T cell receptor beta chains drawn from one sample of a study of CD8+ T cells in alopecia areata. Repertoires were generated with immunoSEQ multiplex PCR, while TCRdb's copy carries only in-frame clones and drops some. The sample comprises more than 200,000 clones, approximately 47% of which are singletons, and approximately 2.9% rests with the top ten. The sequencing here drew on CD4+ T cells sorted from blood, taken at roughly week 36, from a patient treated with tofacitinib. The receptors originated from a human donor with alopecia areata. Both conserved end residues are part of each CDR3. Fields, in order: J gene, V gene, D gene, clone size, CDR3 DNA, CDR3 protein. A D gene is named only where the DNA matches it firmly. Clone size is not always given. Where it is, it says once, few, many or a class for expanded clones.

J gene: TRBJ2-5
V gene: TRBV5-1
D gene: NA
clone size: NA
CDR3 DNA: TGCGCCAGCAGCTTTAGCGGCAACCAAGAGACCCAGTACTTC
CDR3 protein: CASSFSGNQETQYF

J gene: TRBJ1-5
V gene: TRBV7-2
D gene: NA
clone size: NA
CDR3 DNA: TGTGCCAGCAGCTTAGGTTATTATAGCAATCAGCCCCAGCATTTT
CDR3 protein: CASSLGYYSNQPQHF

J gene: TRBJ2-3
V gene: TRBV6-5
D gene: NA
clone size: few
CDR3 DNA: TGTGCCAGCAGAGAAGGGGATACGCAGTATTTT
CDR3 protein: CASREGDTQYF

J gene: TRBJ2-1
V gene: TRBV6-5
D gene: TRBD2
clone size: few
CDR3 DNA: TGTGCCAGCAGTTACCCAGCTAGCGGGGCTTCGAATGAGCAGTTCTTC
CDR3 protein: CASSYPASGASNEQFF

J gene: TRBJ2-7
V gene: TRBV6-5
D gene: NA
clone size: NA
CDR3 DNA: TGTGCCAGCTCCCGGGGTACCTCCTACGAGCAGTACTTC
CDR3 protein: CASSRGTSYEQYF

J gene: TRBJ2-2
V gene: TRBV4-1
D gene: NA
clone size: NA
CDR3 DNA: TGCGCCAGCAGCCATAGCTCTACGGGAACGAACACCGGGGAGCTGTTTTTT
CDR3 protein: CASSHSSTGTNTGELFF

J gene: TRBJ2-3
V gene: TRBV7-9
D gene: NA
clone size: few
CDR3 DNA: TGTGCCAGCAGCCATGGGGACACAAGGGATACGCAGTATTTT
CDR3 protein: CASSHGDTRDTQYF

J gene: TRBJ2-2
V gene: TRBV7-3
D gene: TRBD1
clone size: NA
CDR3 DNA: TGTGCCAGCAGCTCCGGGACAGCCGGGGAGCTGTTTTTT
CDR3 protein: CASSSGTAGELFF

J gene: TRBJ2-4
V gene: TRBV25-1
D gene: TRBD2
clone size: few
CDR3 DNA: TGTGCCAGCAGTGGGCTAGCGGGAGTTAACATTCAGTACTTC
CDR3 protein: CASSGLAGVNIQYF

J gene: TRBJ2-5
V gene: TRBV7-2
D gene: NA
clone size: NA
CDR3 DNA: TGTGCCAGCAGCTTACGTATACGAGAGACCCAGTACTTC
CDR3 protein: CASSLRIRETQYF

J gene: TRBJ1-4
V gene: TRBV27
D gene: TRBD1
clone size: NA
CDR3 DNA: TGTGCCAGCAGGCGGGACAGAGAGAATGAAAAACTGTTTTTT
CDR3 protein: CASRRDRENEKLFF

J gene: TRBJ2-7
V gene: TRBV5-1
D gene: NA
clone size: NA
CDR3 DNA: TGCGCCAGCAGCTTACTACTGGGAGATCCCTACGAGCAGTACTTC
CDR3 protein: CASSLLLGDPYEQYF

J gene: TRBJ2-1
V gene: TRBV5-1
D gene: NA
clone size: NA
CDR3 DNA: TGCGCCACCCGGGGGAACCACAATGAGCAGTTCTTC
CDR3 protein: CATRGNHNEQFF

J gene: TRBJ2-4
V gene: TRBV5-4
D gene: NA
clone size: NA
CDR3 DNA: TGTGCCAGCAGCCGTCCGAACAGGGTGGGAGTTGGTAACATTCAGTACTTC
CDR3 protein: CASSRPNRVGVGNIQYF

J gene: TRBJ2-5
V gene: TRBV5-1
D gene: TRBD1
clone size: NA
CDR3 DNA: TGCGCCAGCACCAACCCAGGGGGCGCCGGGGAGACCCAGTACTTC
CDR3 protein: CASTNPGGAGETQYF

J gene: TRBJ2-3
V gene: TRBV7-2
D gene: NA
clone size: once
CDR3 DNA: TGTGCCAGCTCTGGGACTAGCACAGATACGCAGTATTTT
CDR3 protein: CASSGTSTDTQYF

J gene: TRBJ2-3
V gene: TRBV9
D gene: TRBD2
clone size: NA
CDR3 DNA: TGTGCCAGCAGCGTAGAGCTAGCGGAAGGTACGCAGTATTTT
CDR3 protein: CASSVELAEGTQYF

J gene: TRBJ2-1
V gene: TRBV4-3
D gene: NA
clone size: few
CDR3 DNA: TGCGCCAGCAGCCTAGAAGGACAAATCGGTGAGCAGTTCTTC
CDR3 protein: CASSLEGQIGEQFF

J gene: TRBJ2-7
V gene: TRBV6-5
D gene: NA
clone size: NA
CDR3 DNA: TGTGCCAGCAGCAGGGCCCCCTCCTACGAGCAGTACTTC
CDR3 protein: CASSRAPSYEQYF

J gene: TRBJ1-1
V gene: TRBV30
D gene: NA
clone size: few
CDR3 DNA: TGTGCCTGGAGTGGGACAGAGAACACTGAAGCTTTCTTT
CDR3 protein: CAWSGTENTEAFF

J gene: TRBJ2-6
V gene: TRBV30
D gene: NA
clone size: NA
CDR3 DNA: TGTGCCTGGGCGGCAGCTCAATACTCTGGGGCCAACGTCCTGACTTTC
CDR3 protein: CAWAAAQYSGANVLTF

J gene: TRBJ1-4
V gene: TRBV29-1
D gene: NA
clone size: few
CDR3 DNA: TGCAGCGTCAACCTTTCTAATGAAAAACTGTTTTTT
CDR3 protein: CSVNLSNEKLFF

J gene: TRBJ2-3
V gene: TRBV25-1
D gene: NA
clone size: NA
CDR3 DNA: TGTGCCAGCAGTGAATCAAGCGGGCCTAGCACAGATACGCAGTATTTT
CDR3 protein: CASSESSGPSTDTQYF

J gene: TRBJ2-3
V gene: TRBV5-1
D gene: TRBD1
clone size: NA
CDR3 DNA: TGCGCCAGCAGCGGGGGACAGGGAGTGGATACGCAGTATTTT
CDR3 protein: CASSGGQGVDTQYF

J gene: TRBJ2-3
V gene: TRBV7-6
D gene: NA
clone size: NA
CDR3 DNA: TGTGCCAGCAGAGTCTGGGATAGCACAGATACGCAGTATTTT
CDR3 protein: CASRVWDSTDTQYF

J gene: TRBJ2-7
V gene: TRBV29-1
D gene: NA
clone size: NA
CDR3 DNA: TGCAGCGTCCAGGACACCTACGAGCAGTACTTC
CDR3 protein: CSVQDTYEQYF

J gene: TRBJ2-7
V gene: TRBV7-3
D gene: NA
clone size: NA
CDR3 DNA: TGTGCCAGCAGCCAAGCTAGCAGGTCCAGCTCCTACGAGCAGTACTTC
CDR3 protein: CASSQASRSSSYEQYF

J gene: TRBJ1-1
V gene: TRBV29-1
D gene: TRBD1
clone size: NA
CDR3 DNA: TGCAGCGTTTGCCGGGACAGGGCGGAGAACACTGAAGCTTTCTTT
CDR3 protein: CSVCRDRAENTEAFF

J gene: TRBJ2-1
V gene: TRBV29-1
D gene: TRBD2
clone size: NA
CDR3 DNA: TGCAGCGCCCGAGGGGCGGGAGGGCCCTCCTACAATGAGCAGTTCTTC
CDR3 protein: CSARGAGGPSYNEQFF

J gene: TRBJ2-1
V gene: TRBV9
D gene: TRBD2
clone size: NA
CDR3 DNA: TGTGCCAGCAGCGTAACCGGACTAGCGGGAGGACTAGTGTCGGATGAGCAGTTCTTC
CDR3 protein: CASSVTGLAGGLVSDEQFF

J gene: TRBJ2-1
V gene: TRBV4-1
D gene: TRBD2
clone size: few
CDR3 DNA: TGCGCCAGCAGCCAAGAAGCAACTAGCGGGAGACAACAGTTCTTC
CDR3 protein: CASSQEATSGRQQFF

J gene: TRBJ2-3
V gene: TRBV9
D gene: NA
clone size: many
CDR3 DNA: TGTGCCAGCAGCGTAGTCGCGGCGGAACCCACAGATACGCAGTATTTT
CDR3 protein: CASSVVAAEPTDTQYF

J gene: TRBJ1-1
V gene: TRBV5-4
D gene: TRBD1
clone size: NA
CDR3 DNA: TGTGCCAGCAGCTTGCAGGGGGTTAACACTGAAGCTTTCTTT
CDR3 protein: CASSLQGVNTEAFF

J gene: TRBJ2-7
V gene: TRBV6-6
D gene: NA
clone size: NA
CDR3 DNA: TGTGCCAGCAGTTACGAGCGGCCGCCCTACGAGCAGTACTTC
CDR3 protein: CASSYERPPYEQYF

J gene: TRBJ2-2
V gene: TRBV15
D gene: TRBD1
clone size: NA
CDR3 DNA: TGTGCCACCAGCGCGGGGACAGGGGACACCGGGGAGCTGTTTTTT
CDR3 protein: CATSAGTGDTGELFF

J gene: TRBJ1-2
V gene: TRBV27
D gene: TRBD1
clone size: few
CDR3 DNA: TGTGCCAGCAGTCCCCAACCTCCGGGACAGGGGCCCGCTTGTGCCTTC
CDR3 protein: CASSPQPPGQGPACAF

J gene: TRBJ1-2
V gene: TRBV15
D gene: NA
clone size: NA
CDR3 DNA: TGTGCCACCAGCAGTAACTTGGGAGGCTACACCTTC
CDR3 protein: CATSSNLGGYTF

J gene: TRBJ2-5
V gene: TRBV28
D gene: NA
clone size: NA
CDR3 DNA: TGTGCCAGCAGTTTAGCCCCGGCCACCTGGGAGACCCAGTACTTC
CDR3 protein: CASSLAPATWETQYF

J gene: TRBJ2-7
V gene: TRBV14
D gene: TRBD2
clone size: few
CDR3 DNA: TGTGCCAGCAGCCATGCACTAGCGGACCTCTACGAGCAGTACTTC
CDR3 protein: CASSHALADLYEQYF

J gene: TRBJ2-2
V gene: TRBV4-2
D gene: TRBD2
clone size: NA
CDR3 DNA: TGTGCCAGCAGCCAAGTATCCCTAGCGGATTCCACCGGGGAGCTGTTTTTT
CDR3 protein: CASSQVSLADSTGELFF

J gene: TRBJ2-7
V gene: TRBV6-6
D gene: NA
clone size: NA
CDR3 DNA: TGTGCCAGCACGGAGGGTATCGAGCAGTACTTC
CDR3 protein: CASTEGIEQYF

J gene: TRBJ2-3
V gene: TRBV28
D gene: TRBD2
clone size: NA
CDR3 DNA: TGTGCCAGCAGACTCCCCGGGACTAGCGCCACAGATACGCAGTATTTT
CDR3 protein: CASRLPGTSATDTQYF

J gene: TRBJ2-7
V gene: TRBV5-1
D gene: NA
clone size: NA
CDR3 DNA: TGCGCCAGCAGCTCGGCGTCCTACGAGCAGTACTTC
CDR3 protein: CASSSASYEQYF

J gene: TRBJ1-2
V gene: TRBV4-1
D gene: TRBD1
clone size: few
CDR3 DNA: TGCGCCAGCAGCCAGGGACAGCCCTATGGCTACACCTTC
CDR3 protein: CASSQGQPYGYTF

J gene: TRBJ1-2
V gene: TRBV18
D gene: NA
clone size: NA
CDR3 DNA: TGTGCCAGCTCACCACCGAGGGGCGGAGGCTACACCTTC
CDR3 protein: CASSPPRGGGYTF

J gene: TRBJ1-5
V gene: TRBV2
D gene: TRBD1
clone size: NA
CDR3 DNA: TGTGCCAGCAGTGGACAGGGAGGCAATCAGCCCCAGCATTTT
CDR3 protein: CASSGQGGNQPQHF

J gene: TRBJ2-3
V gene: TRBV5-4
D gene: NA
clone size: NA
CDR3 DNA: TGTGCCAGCAGCTCCACAGGGCTGGCAGATACGCAGTATTTT
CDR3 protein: CASSSTGLADTQYF

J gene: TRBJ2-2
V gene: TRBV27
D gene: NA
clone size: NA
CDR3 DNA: TGTGCCAGCAGTTTGGTGCCCGCCGGGGAGCTGTTTTTT
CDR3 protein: CASSLVPAGELFF

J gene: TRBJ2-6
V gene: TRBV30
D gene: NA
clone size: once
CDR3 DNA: TGTGCCTGGAACGGGGACACTGGGGCCAACGTCCTGACTTTC
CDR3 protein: CAWNGDTGANVLTF